These 12 T cell receptor beta chains were sequenced from one sample in a study of blood T cells in healthy people across ages. A second PCR of 7 to 11 cycles used a sample-barcoded 5' primer and a J-beta primer mix. Using its own MiXCR run on the 5' RACE reads, TCRdb lists one record per CDR3 protein. Seen here are hundreds of thousands of distinct CDR3 sequences, roughly 44% observed once, and the top ten hold about a fifth. The sequencing sample was made of blood. These receptors all come from a man in his sixties in good health.

In its sample, this clonotype was seen a few times. This chain joins TRBV29-1 and TRBJ2-3; TRBD2 matches 13 bases. The CDR3 is 15 residues long. Germline V lookup: CDR1 SQVTM, CDR2 ANQGSEA. V dropped 5 bases and J dropped 3; count of bases not matched to a gene: 5. CDR3 sequence: CSVQLAGGRTDTQYF. The CDR3 nucleotides are TGCAGCGTTCAACTAGCGGGGGGGAGGACAGATACGCAGTATTTT.

V usage is TRBV27 and J usage is TRBJ2-5; a weak D match, TRBD1 (6 bases). CDR1 MNHEY and CDR2 SMNVEV come from the germline V gene (reference sequence). The CDR3 extends over 13 amino acids. Trimming removed 6 bases from V and 5 bases from J, with 13 bases in between. CDR3 in DNA: TGTGCCAGCAGACAGGGCTCTTGGGAGACCCAGTACTTC. Protein: CASRQGSWETQYF.

As DNA, the CDR3 is TGTGCCAGCAGCTCGTCGGACAGGGGGCCCCAAGAGACCCAGTACTTC. Its protein is CASSSSDRGPQETQYF. This rearrangement joins TRBV7-9 to TRBJ2-5; 11 bases match TRBD1. Germline V gives CDR1 SEHNR, CDR2 FQNEAQ (reference sequence). J gave up 1 base and V 4 bases, and 5 bases lay outside the gene matches. The CDR3 loop spans 16 amino acids.

This clonotype showed up many times. A much larger clone is a single base away; this may be a read error. The genes are TRBV5-1 and TRBJ2-5; D ambiguous. V lost 2 bases and J 11 bases, leaving 28 bases between the germline ends. CDR3 size: 17 residues. CDR1 is SGHRS and CDR2 is YFSETQ in the germline V gene. CDR3 residues: CASSFGIWSVREVEQYF. As DNA, the CDR3 is TGCGCCAGCAGCTTTGGCATTTGGTCCGTTCGCGAGGTTGAGCAGTACTTC.

This rearrangement joins TRBV24-1 to TRBJ2-1; D is unclear. The germline V gene encodes CDR1 KGHDR and CDR2 SFDVKD. The V gene lost 0 bases and the J gene lost 7 bases, with 15 bases spanning the gap. The CDR3 extends over 16 amino acids. In nucleotides, the CDR3 is TGTGCCACCAGTGATTTGCTTGGGCCCAGAGGAAATGAGCAGTTCTTC. Its protein is CATSDLLGPRGNEQFF.

Turning to this clonotype: Germline is not matched at one junction end, which may reflect a read error. This rearrangement joins TRBV5-1 to TRBJ1-4; tentative D call: TRBD1 (6 bases). CDR3 length: 16 residues. Germline assignment: CDR1 SGHRS and CDR2 YFSETQ. The CDR3 is CVSSYIPRGINEKLFF. CDR3 sequence (DNA): TGCGTCAGCAGCTACATTCCCAGGGGAATAAATGAAAAACTGTTTTTT.

This clonotype was counted a few times. The chain couples TRBV27 to TRBJ1-2, with D tentatively TRBD1 (6 bases). V lost 3 bases, J lost 7 bases, and 15 bases lay in between. The germline CDR1 and CDR2 sequences are MNHEY and SMNVEV (reference sequence). This CDR3 region has 14 residues. DNA for the CDR3: TGTGCCAGCAGTTTTGGCCAGGGGCGCGGTGGCTACACCTTC. Translated, it gives CASSFGQGRGGYTF.

This clonotype was counted ten times or more. J is TRBJ2-5 and V is TRBV20-1; TRBD2 agrees at 12 bases. Germline V gene data show CDR1 as DFQATT and CDR2 as SNEGSKA (reference sequence). The CDR3 is 15 amino acids. With V trimmed by 4 bases and J by 3 bases, 6 bases remained unmatched. Written as DNA, the CDR3 is TGCAGTGCTATCGTCCCTAGCGGGGGGGAAGAGACCCAGTACTTC. Translated: CSAIVPSGGEETQYF.

The chain is built from TRBV7-2 and TRBJ2-3; 8 bases match TRBD1. The CDR3 is 16 residues long. CDR1 is SGHTA and CDR2 is FQGNSA in the germline V gene. J was trimmed by 2 bases and V by 5 bases; bases with no gene match: 9. CDR3 amino acids: CASSRRTGITTDTQYF. CDR3 in DNA: TGTGCCAGCAGCCGACGGACAGGGATAACCACAGATACGCAGTATTTT.

Points on this clonotype: Since a much larger clone is just one base distant, this may be a read error. The chain carries TRBV29-1 and TRBJ2-1, with TRBD2 matching 8 bases. Germline V gives CDR1 SQVTM, CDR2 ANQGSEA. Unmatched junction bases numbered 11, after V lost 0 bases and J lost 4 bases. This CDR3 spans 17 amino acids. The CDR3 is CSVEDLGPAGDYNEQFF. The CDR3 DNA follows: TGCAGCGTTGAAGACCTGGGACCAGCGGGGGATTACAATGAGCAGTTCTTC.

Note on this clonotype: A much larger clone lies one base from this, so it may be a read error. The V call is TRBV12-3 or TRBV12-4, the J call TRBJ2-5; a weak D match, TRBD1 (5 bases). The CDR3 is made up of 13 amino acids. With 6 bases removed from V and 11 bases from J, the gap between germline ends came to 19 bases. CDR3 in amino acids: CASSPAAQGEQYF. The CDR3 DNA reads as TGTGCCAGCAGCCCCGCGGCCCAGGGTGAGCAGTACTTC.

This clonotype was detected ten times or more. J is TRBJ1-2 and V is TRBV29-1; TRBD1 matches at 12 bases. J lost 8 bases, V lost 6 bases, and 4 bases had no gene match. The CDR3 runs 12 residues. Germline lookup yields CDR1 SQVTM and CDR2 ANQGSEA. The CDR3 loop is CSVGQGAFGYTF. The CDR3 DNA reads TGCAGCGTGGGACAGGGGGCATTCGGCTACACCTTC.